What follows are 9 T cell receptor beta chains derived from one specimen sequenced in a study of cytomegalovirus exposure and HLA in healthy donors. Profiling relied on immunoSEQ multiplex PCR, and the TCRdb table lists in-frame clones only, not all of them. This table has roughly 120,000 clones, about 85% appearing once. Source material: PBMCs. These receptors were collected from a man aged 18-30 years in good health and CMV-seropositive.

The CDR3 coding sequence is TGCGCCAGCACCACTAGCGGGGGCCATAGCTCCTACAATGAGCAGTTCTTC. It is translated as CASTTSGGHSSYNEQFF. This chain links TRBV5-1 with TRBJ2-1; 11 bases are shared with TRBD2. Germline trimming cut 6 bases from V and 0 bases from J; bases unmatched to any gene: 8. Per germline, CDR1 SGHRS and CDR2 YFSETQ. There are 17 residues in the CDR3.

The V and J genes are TRBV4-1 and TRBJ1-2; TRBD1 might be the D (5 bases). The CDR3 has 16 amino acids. V lost 1 base to trimming and J lost 0 bases, with 12 bases between them. The V gene's germline CDR1 is MGHRA and CDR2 YSYEKL. The CDR3 sequence is CASSQVQQATNYGYTF. For the CDR3, the DNA is TGCGCCAGCAGCCAAGTTCAACAGGCTACTAACTATGGCTACACCTTC.

The chain carries TRBV6-1 and TRBJ2-6, with 8 bases identical to TRBD2. Trimming cost V 8 bases and J 3 bases; bases outside gene matches: 6. Germline V gene lookup returns CDR1 MNHNS and CDR2 SASEGT. There are 15 residues in the CDR3. The CDR3 protein is CASSLGGGGANVLTF. The DNA of the CDR3 is TGTGCCAGCTCCCTCGGGGGGGGTGGGGCCAACGTCCTGACTTTC.

This sequence joins TRBV29-1 and TRBJ1-5, with 10 bases lining up with TRBD1. This CDR3 region has 14 residues. J lost 11 bases, V lost 5 bases, and 12 bases had no gene match. The germline gives CDR1 SQVTM, CDR2 ANQGSEA. The CDR3 sequence: CSVPGQGSGEAQHF. The CDR3 region has the DNA TGCAGCGTTCCGGGACAGGGGTCTGGTGAAGCCCAGCATTTT.

The chain couples TRBV4-3 to TRBJ2-2, with 11 bases aligning to TRBD1. CDR1 and CDR2 (germline): LGHNA, YSLEER. J was trimmed by 5 bases and V by 0 bases; bases with no gene match: 5. The CDR3 totals 17 residues. CDR3 bases: TGCGCCAGCAGCCAAGAAGGGGGACAGGGGGTTACCGGGGAGCTGTTTTTT. Translated: CASSQEGGQGVTGELFF.

The CDR3 region has the DNA TGTGCCAGCAGCCGCCGGGACAGAAACAATGAGCAGTTCTTC. Protein sequence: CASSRRDRNNEQFF. This chain uses TRBV4-2 with TRBJ2-1; TRBD1 agrees at 7 bases. Germline-derived CDR1 and CDR2 are LGHNA and YNFKEQ. V trimming: 4 bases; J trimming: 5 bases; junction bases outside the gene matches: 5. This CDR3 region has 14 residues.

The genes are TRBV10-2 and TRBJ2-7, with a tentative D call TRBD2 (5 bases). The CDR3 has 15 amino acids. V gave up 5 bases and J gave up 2 bases, with 16 bases separating them. Germline lookup yields CDR1 WSHSY and CDR2 SAAADI. CDR3 in amino acids: CASSMTGIITYEQYF. In nucleotides, the CDR3 is TGCGCCAGCAGTATGACCGGGATCATAACCTACGAGCAGTACTTC.

Only one count was recorded for this clone. This CDR3 reads CASSQALGAAGYTF. The CDR3 region has the DNA TGCGCCAGCAGCCAAGCCCTAGGGGCCGCGGGCTACACCTTC. The V call is TRBV4-3, the J call TRBJ1-2; possibly TRBD1 for D (5 bases). The CDR3 has 14 residues. In germline, CDR1 is LGHNA, CDR2 YSLEER. Trimming took 1 base from V and 8 from J, leaving 14 bases between them.

The CDR3: CASSFNRDEQFF. CDR3 DNA: TGCGCCAGCAGCTTTAACAGGGATGAGCAGTTCTTC. The rearrangement joins TRBV5-1 to TRBJ2-1; D may be TRBD1 (6 bases). The CDR3 extends over 12 amino acids. V lost 2 bases, J lost 8 bases, and 8 bases lay in between. Germline assignment: CDR1 SGHRS and CDR2 YFSETQ.